This T cell receptor (beta chain) is from a study of T cell responses to AZD1222 COVID-19 vaccine. Study results and limitations: At 160-218 and 743-854, vaccine-associated CD4 TCRs were dominant, and they spanned spike.

It was second doses at about 4 or about 12 weeks that were pooled. This table comes from immunoSEQ multiplex PCR, and its TCRdb copy is limited to in-frame clones, with some not included. The sample has about 200,000 clones; approximately 95% are singletons. Comment on this clone: Its antigen is still unknown.

Source: peripheral blood, taken 28 days after the second AZD1222 dose. The origin of this receptor is an adult who received the AZD1222 COVID-19 vaccine.

The CDR3 region has the DNA TGTGCCAGCAGTCTCTGGGAAGGCGGTGACTATGGCTACACCTTC. This sequence encodes CASSLWEGGDYGYTF. V gene TRBV27 combines with J gene TRBJ1-2; no clear D. The CDR3 consists of 15 residues. Between the trimmed V and J ends, which lost 5 bases and 3 bases, there was a span of 16 bases. Germline CDR1 and CDR2: MNHEY and SMNVEV (reference sequence).